What follows is one T cell receptor (beta chain) and its context. The antigen is unknown. Use of 60 Vbeta and 13 Jbeta primers characterized the PCR. The repertoire was sequenced with immunoSEQ multiplex PCR; TCRdb's copy has only in-frame clones and lacks some. Among about 200,000 clones listed, about three quarters were seen once. The data stem from a study of cytomegalovirus exposure and HLA in healthy donors. This CDR3 has 23 amino acids. Germline V gene sequence: CDR1 SNHLY, CDR2 FYNNEI. V shed 1 base and J shed 0 bases, with 30 bases lying between them. Findings of the study overall: In a later analysis, a missense DCLRE1C variant was linked to TCR beta V- and J-gene trimming. HLA alleles were associated with 15,000 to 20,000 TCR beta sequences in a later analysis at 0.05 false discovery rate. Cytomegalovirus association was listed for about 180 TCR beta chains. Most TCR beta V segments were productive about 90% or about 30% of the time in an earlier analysis.

This chain connects TRBV2 to TRBJ2-2, with D maybe TRBD2 (5 bases). This receptor was obtained from a man between 18 and 35 years old in good health and CMV-seronegative. Sequenced: PBMCs. CDR3 DNA sequence: TGTGCCAGCAGTGAAGACTTCCCCGTCGCTGACTGGACTGTACCGACGAACACCGGGGAGCTGTTTTTT. This translates into CASSEDFPVADWTVPTNTGELFF. The full variable domain, completed using reference TRBV2 and TRBJ2-2, is EPEVTQTPSHQVTQMGQEVILRCVPISNHLYFYWYRQILGQKVEFLVSFYNNEISEKSEIFDDQFSVERPDGSNFTLKIRSTKLEDSAMYFCASSEDFPVADWTVPTNTGELFFGEGSRLTVL.